The present TCR beta chain was sequenced within a study of OX40 agonist ivuxolimab in advanced cancers. Study information: Ivuxolimab, an agonist antibody against OX40 (CD134), was given to patients.

Profiled with immunoSEQ multiplex PCR; TCRdb holds only in-frame clones, not every one. The sample lists under 95,000 clones, 86% seen once, with roughly 0.77% in the top ten. The timepoints at which blood was sampled were baseline, cycle 4 day 1, and cycle 7 day 1. For this clone: Its antigen is undetermined.

The V gene lost 5 bases and the J gene lost 0 bases, with 14 bases spanning the gap. Germline-derived CDR1 and CDR2 are MNHEY and SMNVEV (reference sequence). This CDR3 contains 17 residues. General observations from the study: Normalized T-cell clonal expansion was also low in some nonresponders.

The chain is built from TRBV27 and TRBJ2-6, with D perhaps matching TRBD1 (5 bases). The sequences come from CD4+ or CD8+ T cells sorted from blood, collected in a trial of the OX40 agonist ivuxolimab. The source of this sequence is an adult with an advanced solid tumor such as melanoma, head and neck, liver or kidney cancer. The CDR3 DNA sequence: TGTGCCAGCAGTAAGACAGCTATCTCCTCTGGGGCCAACGTCCTGACTTTC. Residues: CASSKTAISSGANVLTF.